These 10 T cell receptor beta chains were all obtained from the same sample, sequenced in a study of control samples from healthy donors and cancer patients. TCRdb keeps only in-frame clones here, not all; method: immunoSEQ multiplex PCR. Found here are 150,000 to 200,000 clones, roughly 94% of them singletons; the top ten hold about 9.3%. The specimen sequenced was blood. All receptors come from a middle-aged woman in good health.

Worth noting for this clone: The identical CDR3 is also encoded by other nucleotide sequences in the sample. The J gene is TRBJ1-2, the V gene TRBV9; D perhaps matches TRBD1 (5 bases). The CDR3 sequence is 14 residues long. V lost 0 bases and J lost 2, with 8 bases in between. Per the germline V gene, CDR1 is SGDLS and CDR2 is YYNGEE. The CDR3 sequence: CASSVGGGNYGYTF. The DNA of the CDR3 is TGTGCCAGCAGCGTAGGTGGGGGGAACTATGGCTACACCTTC.

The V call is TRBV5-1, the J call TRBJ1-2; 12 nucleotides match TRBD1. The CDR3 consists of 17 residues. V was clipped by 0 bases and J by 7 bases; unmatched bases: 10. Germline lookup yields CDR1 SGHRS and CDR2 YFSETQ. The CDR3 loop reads CASSLEGPGQGASGYTF. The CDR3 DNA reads TGCGCCAGCAGCTTGGAGGGACCGGGACAGGGGGCCTCTGGCTACACCTTC.

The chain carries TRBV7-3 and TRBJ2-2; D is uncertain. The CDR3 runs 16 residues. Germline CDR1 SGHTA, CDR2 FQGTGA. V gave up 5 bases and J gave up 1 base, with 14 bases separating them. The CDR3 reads CASSRRAGMNTGELFF. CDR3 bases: TGTGCCAGCAGCCGGCGTGCAGGAATGAACACCGGGGAGCTGTTTTTT.

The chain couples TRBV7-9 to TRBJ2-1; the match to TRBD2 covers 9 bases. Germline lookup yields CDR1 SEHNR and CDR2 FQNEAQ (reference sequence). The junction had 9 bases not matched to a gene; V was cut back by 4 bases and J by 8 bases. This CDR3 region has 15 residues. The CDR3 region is CASSWPLAGRDEQFF. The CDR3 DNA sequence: TGTGCCAGCAGCTGGCCCCTAGCGGGGAGGGATGAGCAGTTCTTC.

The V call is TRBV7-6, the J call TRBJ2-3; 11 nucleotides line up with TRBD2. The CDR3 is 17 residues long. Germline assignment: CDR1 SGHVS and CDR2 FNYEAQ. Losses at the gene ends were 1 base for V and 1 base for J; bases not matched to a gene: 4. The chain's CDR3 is CASSLELAGGGTDTQYF. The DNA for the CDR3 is TGTGCCAGCAGCTTAGAGCTAGCGGGAGGAGGCACAGATACGCAGTATTTT.

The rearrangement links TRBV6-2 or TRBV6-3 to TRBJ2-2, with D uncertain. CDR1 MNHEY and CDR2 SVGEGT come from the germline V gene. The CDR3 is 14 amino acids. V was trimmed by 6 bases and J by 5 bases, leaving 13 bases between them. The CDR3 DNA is TGTGCCAGCAGCGTAACCACACCAACCGGGGAGCTGTTTTTT. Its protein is CASSVTTPTGELFF.

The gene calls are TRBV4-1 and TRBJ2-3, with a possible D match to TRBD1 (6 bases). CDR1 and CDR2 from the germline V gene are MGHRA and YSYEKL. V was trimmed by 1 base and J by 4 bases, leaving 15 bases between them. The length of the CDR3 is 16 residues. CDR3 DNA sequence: TGCGCCAGCAGCCAAGCGAAAGGGGGTATCGCAGATACGCAGTATTTT. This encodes CASSQAKGGIADTQYF.

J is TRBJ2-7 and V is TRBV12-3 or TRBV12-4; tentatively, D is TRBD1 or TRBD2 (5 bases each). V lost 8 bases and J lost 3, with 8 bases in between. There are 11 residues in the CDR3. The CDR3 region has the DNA TGTGCCAGCGGGGGAGACTACGAGCAGTACTTC. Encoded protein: CASGGDYEQYF.

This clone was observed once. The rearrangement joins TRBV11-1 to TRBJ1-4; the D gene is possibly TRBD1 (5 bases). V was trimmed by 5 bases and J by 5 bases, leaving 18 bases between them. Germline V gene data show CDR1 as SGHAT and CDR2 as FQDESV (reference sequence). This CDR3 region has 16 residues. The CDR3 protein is CASSRRGGTGNEKLFF. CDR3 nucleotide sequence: TGTGCCAGCAGCCGTCGTGGAGGGACGGGGAATGAAAAACTGTTTTTT.

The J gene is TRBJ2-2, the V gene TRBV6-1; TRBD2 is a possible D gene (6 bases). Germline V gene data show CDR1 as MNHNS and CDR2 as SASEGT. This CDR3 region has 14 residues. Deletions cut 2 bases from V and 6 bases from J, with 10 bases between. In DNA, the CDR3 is TGTGCCAGCAGTGAATTGCGGGGATCCGGGGAGCTGTTTTTT. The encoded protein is CASSELRGSGELFF.